The clone carrying this TCR beta chain was recorded a few times. Antigen unknown. The CDR3 length is 17 residues. Germline V gives CDR1 SGHRS, CDR2 YFSETQ. Trimming removed 2 bases at V and 0 bases at J, with 17 bases between. This sample was taken from a study of PD-1 blockade in classical Hodgkin lymphoma. About the research overall: Every 2 weeks, patients had 3 mg/kg nivolumab intravenously.

Sequencing used immunoSEQ multiplex PCR; TCRdb keeps in-frame clones, though not all of them. The data contain 25,000 to 35,000 clones, 70% to 90% of them singletons. Exposure to brentuximab vedotin varied, and each patient had relapsed following autologous stem cell transplantation. Study-level findings and limits: Complete responders' diversity at baseline resembled that of newly diagnosed patients. CD8+ TCR diversity did not rise significantly by C4D1, unlike CD4+. The causes of the repertoire differences, possibly disease activity or prior therapy, remain undefined.

The origin of this receptor is a human donor with classical Hodgkin lymphoma. V gene TRBV5-1 combines with J gene TRBJ1-1, with D maybe TRBD1 (6 bases). Material: peripheral blood mononuclear cells (PBMCs), obtained before the second cycle of nivolumab. CDR3: CASSFYVSGQMNTEAFF. For the CDR3, the DNA is TGCGCCAGCAGCTTTTATGTCTCGGGACAAATGAACACTGAAGCTTTCTTT. Drawing the rest from reference TRBV5-1 and TRBJ1-1, the complete variable domain is KAGVTQTPRYLIKTRGQQVTLSCSPISGHRSVSWYQQTPGQGLQFLFEYFSETQRNKGNFPGRFSGRQFSNSRSEMNVSTLELGDSALYLCASSFYVSGQMNTEAFFGQGTRLTVV.